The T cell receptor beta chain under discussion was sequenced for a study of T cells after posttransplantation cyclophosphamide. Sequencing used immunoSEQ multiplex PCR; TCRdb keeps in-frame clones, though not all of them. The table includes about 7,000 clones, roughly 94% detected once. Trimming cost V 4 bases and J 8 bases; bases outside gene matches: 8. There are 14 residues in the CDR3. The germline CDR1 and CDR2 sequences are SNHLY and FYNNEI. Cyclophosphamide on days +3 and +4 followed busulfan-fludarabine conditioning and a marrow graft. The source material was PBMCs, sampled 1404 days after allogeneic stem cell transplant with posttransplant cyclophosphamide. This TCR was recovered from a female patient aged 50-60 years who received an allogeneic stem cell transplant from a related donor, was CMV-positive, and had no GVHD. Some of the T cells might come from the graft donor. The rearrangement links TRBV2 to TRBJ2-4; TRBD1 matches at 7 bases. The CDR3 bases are TGTGCCAGCAGTGTCCGTGACAGGGATGACATTCAGTACTTC. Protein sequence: CASSVRDRDDIQYF.